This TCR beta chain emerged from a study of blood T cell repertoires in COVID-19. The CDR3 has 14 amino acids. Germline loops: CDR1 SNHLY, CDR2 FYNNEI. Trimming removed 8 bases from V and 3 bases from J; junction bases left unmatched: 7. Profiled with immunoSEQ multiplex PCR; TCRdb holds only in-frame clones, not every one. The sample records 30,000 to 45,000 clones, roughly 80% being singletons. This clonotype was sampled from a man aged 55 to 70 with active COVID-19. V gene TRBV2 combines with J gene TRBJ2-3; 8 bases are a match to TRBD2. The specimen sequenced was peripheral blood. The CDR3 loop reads CASSIGGATDTQYF. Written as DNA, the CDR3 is TGTGCCAGCTCCATCGGGGGGGCGACAGATACGCAGTATTTT.